Below, 10 T cell receptor beta chains from the same sample are listed, as sequenced in a study of technical replicates of blood from a handful of donors. The table came from immunoSEQ multiplex PCR; TCRdb's copy has only in-frame clones and leaves some out. Among more than 65,000 clones listed, about nine tenths were seen once. The material sequenced was T cells isolated from PBMCs. Source of these receptors: a human donor in good health.

The chain combines TRBV7-8 with TRBJ2-5; TRBD2 matches 13 bases. With 5 bases clipped from V and 6 bases from J, the junction kept 9 bases outside the gene matches. The V gene's germline CDR1 is SGHVS and CDR2 FQNEAQ. The CDR3 totals 16 residues. The CDR3 loop reads CASSPWTSGSSKTQYF. In nucleotides, the CDR3 is TGTGCCAGCAGCCCCTGGACTAGCGGGAGTAGTAAGACCCAGTACTTC.

The J gene is TRBJ2-3, the V gene TRBV6-5; D possibly corresponds to TRBD1 (6 bases). The germline CDR1 and CDR2 sequences are MNHEY and SVGAGI. Trimming removed 7 bases from V and 2 bases from J, with 10 bases in between. CDR3 size: 13 residues. CDR3 nucleotides: TGTGCCAGCACCCGGACAGACACAGATACGCAGTATTTT. It translates to CASTRTDTDTQYF.

V usage is TRBV4-2 and J usage is TRBJ2-1; 12 bases fit TRBD2. From germline, CDR1 is LGHNA and CDR2 YNFKEQ. The junction had 2 bases not matched to a gene; V was cut back by 3 bases and J by 5 bases. This CDR3 is built from 15 residues. The CDR3 nucleotides are TGTGCCAGCAGCCACCTAGCGGGAGGGAACAATGAGCAGTTCTTC. Amino acid sequence: CASSHLAGGNNEQFF.

This chain links TRBV5-1 with TRBJ2-3; 11 bases agree with TRBD2. The germline gives CDR1 SGHRS, CDR2 YFSETQ. The length of the CDR3 is 16 residues. The J segment lost 4 bases and the V segment lost 6 bases, leaving 10 bases of the junction unmatched. The CDR3 here is CASTMKLAGEADTQYF. The CDR3 nucleotides read TGCGCCAGCACCATGAAACTAGCGGGAGAGGCAGATACGCAGTATTTT.

The chain employs TRBV28 and TRBJ2-3, with 11 bases lining up with TRBD1. V was pared by 4 bases and J by 2 bases, with 14 bases of the junction left unmatched. Per the germline V gene, CDR1 is MDHEN and CDR2 is SYDVKM. The CDR3 sequence is 19 residues long. In DNA, the CDR3 is TGTGCCAGCAGTTCCCTACCTAGGACAGGGGGCTCCCTCACAGATACGCAGTATTTT. As protein: CASSSLPRTGGSLTDTQYF.

CDR3 nucleotides: TGTGCCAGCAGCGGCACCACCGGGGAGCTGTTTTTT. Protein product: CASSGTTGELFF. The rearrangement uses TRBV7-3 and TRBJ2-2; D call uncertain. The CDR3 is made up of 12 amino acids. Trimming removed 5 bases at V and 4 bases at J, with 5 bases between. Looked up from germline, CDR1 is SGHTA and CDR2 is FQGTGA.

This rearrangement joins TRBV27 to TRBJ2-1; D call uncertain. V lost 3 bases, J lost 6 bases, and 12 bases lay in between. This CDR3 contains 14 residues. Germline V CDR1 and CDR2: MNHEY, SMNVEV (reference sequence). The CDR3 DNA is TGTGCCAGCAGTTTCTCAGTATCGGGCAATGAGCAGTTCTTC. This gives the protein CASSFSVSGNEQFF.

The V gene is TRBV6-6, the J gene TRBJ2-1; 7 bases match TRBD2. Germline lookup yields CDR1 MNHNY and CDR2 SVGAGI (reference sequence). The CDR3 has 16 residues. V trimming: 6 bases; J trimming: 0 bases; junction bases outside the gene matches: 8. The CDR3 sequence: CASSGRNQLSYNEQFF. The CDR3 bases are TGTGCCAGCAGCGGGAGGAACCAGCTCTCCTACAATGAGCAGTTCTTC.

V and J are TRBV25-1 and TRBJ1-1, with 7 bases fitting TRBD1. Trimming at V came to 6 bases and at J to 1 base, leaving 5 bases not matched to a gene. The germline V gene encodes CDR1 MGHDK and CDR2 SYGVNS. CDR3 length equals 14 residues. CDR3 bases: TGTGCCAGCAGCTTGGGACAGAGGAACACTGAAGCTTTCTTT. The encoded protein is CASSLGQRNTEAFF.

The chain links TRBV7-6 to TRBJ2-2; 14 nucleotides agree with TRBD2. Germline loops: CDR1 SGHVS, CDR2 FNYEAQ. The junction had 10 bases not matched to a gene; V was cut back by 3 bases and J by 7 bases. The CDR3 is 18 residues long. The CDR3 DNA sequence: TGTGCCAGCAGCTTCAATCTGGGGACTAGCGGGAGTGTCGGGGAGCTGTTTTTT. Translated: CASSFNLGTSGSVGELFF.